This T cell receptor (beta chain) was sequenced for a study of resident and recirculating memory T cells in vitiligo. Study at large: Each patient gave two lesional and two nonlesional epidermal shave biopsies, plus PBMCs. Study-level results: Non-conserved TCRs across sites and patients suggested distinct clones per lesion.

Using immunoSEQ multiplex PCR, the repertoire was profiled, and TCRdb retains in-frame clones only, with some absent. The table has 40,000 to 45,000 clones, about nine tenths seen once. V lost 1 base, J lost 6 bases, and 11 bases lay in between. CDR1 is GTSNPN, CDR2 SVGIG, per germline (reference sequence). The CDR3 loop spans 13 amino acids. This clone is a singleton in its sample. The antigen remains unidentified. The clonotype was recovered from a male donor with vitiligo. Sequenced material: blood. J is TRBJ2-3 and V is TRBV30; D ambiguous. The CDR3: CAWSESQVDTQYF. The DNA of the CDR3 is TGTGCCTGGAGTGAGAGCCAAGTGGATACGCAGTATTTT.